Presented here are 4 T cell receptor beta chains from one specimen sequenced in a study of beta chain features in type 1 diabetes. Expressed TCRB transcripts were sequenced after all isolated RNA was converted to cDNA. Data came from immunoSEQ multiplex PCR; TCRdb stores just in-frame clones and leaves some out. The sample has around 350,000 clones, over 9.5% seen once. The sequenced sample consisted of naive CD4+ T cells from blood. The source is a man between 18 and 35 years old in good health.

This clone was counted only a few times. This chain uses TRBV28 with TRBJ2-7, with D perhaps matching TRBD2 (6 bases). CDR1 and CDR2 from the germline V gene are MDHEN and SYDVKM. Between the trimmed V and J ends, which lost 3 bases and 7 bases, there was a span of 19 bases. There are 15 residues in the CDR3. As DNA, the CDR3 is TGTGCCAGCAGTTTGTCCGGGAGTAAAGGGTGGGAGCAGTACTTC. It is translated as CASSLSGSKGWEQYF.

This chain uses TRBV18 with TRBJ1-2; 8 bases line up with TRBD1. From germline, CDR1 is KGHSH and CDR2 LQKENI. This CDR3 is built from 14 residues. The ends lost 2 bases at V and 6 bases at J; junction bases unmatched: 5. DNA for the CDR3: TGTGCCAGCTCACCAGAAATGACAGGGGATGGCTACACCTTC. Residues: CASSPEMTGDGYTF.

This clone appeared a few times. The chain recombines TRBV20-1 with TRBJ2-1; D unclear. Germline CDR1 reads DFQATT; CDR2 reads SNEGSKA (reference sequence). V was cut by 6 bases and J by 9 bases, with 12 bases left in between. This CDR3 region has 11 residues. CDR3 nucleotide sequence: TGCAGTGCGCCACCAGTAAGTGAGCAGTTCTTC. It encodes CSAPPVSEQFF.

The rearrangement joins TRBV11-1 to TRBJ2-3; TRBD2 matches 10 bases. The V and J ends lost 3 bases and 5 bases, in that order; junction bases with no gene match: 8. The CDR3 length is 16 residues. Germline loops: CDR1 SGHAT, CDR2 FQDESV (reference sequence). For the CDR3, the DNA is TGTGCCAGCAGCTTCAGCCTAGCGGGAGTACGAGATACGCAGTATTTT. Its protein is CASSFSLAGVRDTQYF.